This T cell receptor (beta chain) was sequenced during a study of shared clonotypes between healthy human individuals. Study observations and caveats: Measured sharing among donors was expected to vary with sequencing depth. When naive CD4 clonotypes were compared across a few donors, around 4.6% were shared.

TCRdb's table, derived via immunoSEQ multiplex PCR, lists solely in-frame clones and lacks some. Here the sample spans roughly 320,000 clones, roughly 84% being singletons. CDR3 length: 16 amino acids. The junction had 10 bases not matched to a gene; V was cut back by 1 base and J by 4 bases. CDR1 is SQVTM and CDR2 is ANQGSEA in the germline V gene. Donors comprised only Caucasian adults living in Nashville, Tennessee. Notes on this clone: As yet, its antigen is unknown.

The rearrangement links TRBV29-1 to TRBJ2-1, with TRBD2 matching 7 bases. Sequences were obtained from memory CD8+ T cells sorted from blood. Subset given: CD45RO+ cells pooled with CCR7-negative TemRA cells. This receptor was obtained from a man aged 18 to 30 in good health. The CDR3 loop is CSVEGRPGGSYNEQFF. DNA for the CDR3: TGCAGCGTTGAAGGCCGGCCGGGGGGATCGTACAATGAGCAGTTCTTC.